Presented here are 21 T cell receptor beta chains from one specimen sequenced in a study of T-cell memory formation after mild COVID-19. TCRdb independently ran MiXCR on the 5' RACE reads; one entry per CDR3 protein. The sample includes about 410,000 distinct CDR3 sequences, roughly 18% of them seen just once. The specimen sequenced was PBMCs or a T cell subset sorted from them (not recorded which). Receptor source: a man younger than 30 who had mild COVID-19 (a few samples of this study predate the infection). Cell type and time point are not known.

This clonotype was found a few times. The chain is built from TRBV4-3 and TRBJ1-2; 9 bases are a match to TRBD1. The V and J ends lost 1 base and 3 bases, in that order; junction bases with no gene match: 3. The germline gives CDR1 LGHNA, CDR2 YSLEER. The CDR3 runs 15 residues. The CDR3 loop is CASSQVTGGYYGYTF. The CDR3 DNA follows: TGCGCCAGCAGCCAAGTCACAGGGGGCTACTATGGCTACACCTTC.

In its sample, this clonotype was seen many times. This chain connects TRBV7-3 to TRBJ2-3; D ambiguous. The ends were cut back, 6 bases at V and 2 bases at J, with 12 bases in the middle. The germline V gene has CDR1 SGHTA and CDR2 FQGTGA. This CDR3 is built from 14 residues. The CDR3 here is CASRMTGTTDTQYF. CDR3 DNA: TGTGCCAGCAGGATGACCGGTACCACAGATACGCAGTATTTT.

V usage is TRBV12-5 and J usage is TRBJ2-3; a possible D gene is TRBD2 (7 bases). This CDR3 spans 15 amino acids. Per the germline V gene, CDR1 is LGHNT and CDR2 is FRNRAP. With 5 bases removed from V and 3 bases from J, the gap between germline ends came to 15 bases. CDR3 in DNA: TGTGCTAGTGGTGCCGAGGGGGAGGGTACAGATACGCAGTATTTT. It yields the protein CASGAEGEGTDTQYF.

The chain uses TRBV27 and TRBJ1-5; D call uncertain. There are 13 residues in the CDR3. Germline loops: CDR1 MNHEY, CDR2 SMNVEV (reference sequence). With 8 bases removed from V and 2 bases from J, the gap between germline ends came to 10 bases. The CDR3 spells CASGITGNQPQHF. The CDR3 bases are TGTGCCAGCGGGATTACAGGCAATCAGCCCCAGCATTTT.

This clonotype was detected ten times or more. The gene calls are TRBV11-2 and TRBJ2-3; no clear D. The V end was cut by 6 bases, the J end by 0 bases, with 16 bases between. Per the germline V gene, CDR1 is SGHAT and CDR2 is FQNNGV. This CDR3 contains 16 residues. The DNA for the CDR3 is TGTGCCAGCAGGTATACGGGCAGGACCAGCACAGATACGCAGTATTTT. It codes for CASRYTGRTSTDTQYF.

In this sample, this clonotype turned up a few times. The chain is built from TRBV5-1 and TRBJ1-1; D unclear. Per germline, CDR1 SGHRS and CDR2 YFSETQ. V dropped 0 bases and J dropped 2 bases, with 8 bases sitting between them. CDR3 length equals 14 residues. CDR3 sequence: CASSLDTDNTEAFF. In nucleotides, the CDR3 is TGCGCCAGCAGCTTGGACACAGACAACACTGAAGCTTTCTTT.

The chain employs TRBV27 and TRBJ1-5; no clear D. The CDR3 runs 12 residues. Trimming took off 5 bases at V and 9 bases at J, with 11 bases between the two ends. In germline, CDR1 is MNHEY, CDR2 SMNVEV (reference sequence). The CDR3 sequence: CASSPPTGPQHF. CDR3 bases: TGTGCCAGCAGTCCTCCGACCGGGCCCCAGCATTTT.

This clonotype was seen many times. V is TRBV4-3 and J is TRBJ1-2; 9 nucleotides agree with TRBD1. In germline, CDR1 is LGHNA, CDR2 YSLEER. V lost 0 bases and J lost 5; bases outside the gene matches: 7. The CDR3 contains 16 residues. This CDR3 reads CASSQDPGQGIYGYTF. Here the CDR3 DNA reads TGCGCCAGCAGCCAAGACCCGGGACAGGGAATTTATGGCTACACCTTC.

This sequence joins TRBV24-1 and TRBJ2-1, with D possibly matching TRBD1 (5 bases). CDR1 and CDR2 from the germline V gene are KGHDR and SFDVKD. The V gene lost 4 bases and the J gene lost 11 bases, with 11 bases spanning the gap. The CDR3 totals 12 residues. The CDR3 region has the DNA TGTGCCACCAGTGAAAAAACAGGTCAGCAGTTCTTC. Its translation is CATSEKTGQQFF.

This clonotype was observed a handful of times. J is TRBJ1-2 and V is TRBV6-5; possibly TRBD1 for D (5 bases). The CDR3 loop spans 15 amino acids. CDR1 and CDR2 (germline): MNHEY, SVGAGI. V was trimmed by 0 bases and J by 3 bases, leaving 11 bases between them. The DNA for the CDR3 is TGTGCCAGCAGTTACTCGGAGGGGAGCGACTATGGCTACACCTTC. It specifies CASSYSEGSDYGYTF.

This clonotype was observed a few times. The CDR3 DNA reads TGTGCCAGCAGTTCACTTTACCCAGGGACCCAGTACTTC. Its protein is CASSSLYPGTQYF. The chain recombines TRBV12-3 or TRBV12-4 with TRBJ2-5, with D unclear. Trimming took 4 bases from V and 7 from J, leaving 13 bases between them. The CDR3 length is 13 residues.

This clonotype was seen ten or more times. This chain joins TRBV5-6 and TRBJ1-5; D is unresolved. Germline V gene sequence: CDR1 SGHDT, CDR2 YYEEEE. Trimming removed 2 bases from V and 6 bases from J, with 12 bases in between. The CDR3 has 14 residues. The CDR3: CASSLGSHTQPQHF. The CDR3 DNA follows: TGTGCCAGCAGCTTAGGTAGTCATACTCAGCCCCAGCATTTT. The whole variable domain, remainder taken from reference TRBV5-6 and TRBJ1-5, is DAGVTQSPTHLIKTRGQQVTLRCSPKSGHDTVSWYQQALGQGPQFIFQYYEEEERQRGNFPDRFSGHQFPNYSSELNVNALLLGDSALYLCASSLGSHTQPQHFGDGTRLSIL.

This clonotype has only a few counts. The chain is built from TRBV28 and TRBJ2-1; no reliable D call. The CDR3 consists of 15 residues. Trimming took 6 bases from V and 0 from J, leaving 12 bases between them. The germline V gene encodes CDR1 MDHEN and CDR2 SYDVKM. Here the CDR3 reads CASSPHKPSYNEQFF. As DNA, the CDR3 is TGTGCCAGCAGCCCACATAAACCCTCCTACAATGAGCAGTTCTTC. The full variable domain, completed using reference TRBV28 and TRBJ2-1, is DVKVTQSSRYLVKRTGEKVFLECVQDMDHENMFWYRQDPGLGLRLIYFSYDVKMKEKGDIPEGYSVSREKKERFSLILESASTNQTSMYLCASSPHKPSYNEQFFGPGTRLTVL.

The V and J genes are TRBV23-1 and TRBJ1-5, with D perhaps matching TRBD1 (6 bases). TRBV23-1 is treated as an ORF (open reading frame) with a function not yet certain. Trimming removed 8 bases at V and 3 bases at J, with 11 bases between. The CDR3 is made up of 13 amino acids. The CDR3 loop is CASEHRDNQPQHF. CDR3 in DNA: TGCGCCAGCGAGCACAGGGACAATCAGCCCCAGCATTTT.

V usage is TRBV7-3 and J usage is TRBJ2-1, with 14 bases aligning to TRBD2. CDR1 is SGHTA, CDR2 FQGTGA, per germline. There are 15 residues in the CDR3. V shed 5 bases and J 9 bases; nucleotides not matched to a gene: 6. The CDR3 DNA reads TGTGCCAGCAGCCTGTCCGGGACTAGCGGGGGTGAGCAGTTCTTC. Translation: CASSLSGTSGGEQFF. The full variable domain, in which reference TRBV7-3 and TRBJ2-1 provide the parts outside the CDR3, is GAGVSQTPSNKVTEKGKYVELRCDPISGHTALYWYRQSLGQGPEFLIYFQGTGAADDSGLPNDRFFAVRPEGSVSTLKIQRTERGDSAVYLCASSLSGTSGGEQFFGPGTRLTVL.

This clonotype was counted a few times. The chain uses TRBV3-1 and TRBJ1-5; no clear D gene. Trimming took 8 bases from V and 3 from J, leaving 8 bases between them. The germline V gene encodes CDR1 LGHDT and CDR2 YNNKEL (reference sequence). The CDR3 extends over 12 amino acids. The CDR3 loop reads CASSGNNQPQHF. The CDR3 nucleotides read TGTGCCAGCTCGGGAAACAATCAGCCCCAGCATTTT.

This clonotype has just a few counts. J is TRBJ2-7 and V is TRBV27; 7 bases agree with TRBD1. CDR3 size: 14 residues. The germline CDR1 and CDR2 sequences are MNHEY and SMNVEV (reference sequence). V gave up 3 bases and J gave up 4 bases; unmatched junction bases: 6. The CDR3 sequence: CASSFGTATYEQYF. The CDR3 DNA follows: TGTGCCAGCAGTTTCGGGACAGCGACTTACGAGCAGTACTTC.

This clonotype has a handful of counts. The chain employs TRBV5-1 and TRBJ2-5; D is tentatively TRBD1 or TRBD2 (5 bases each). V was trimmed by 0 bases and J by 3 bases, leaving 15 bases between them. The CDR3 is 16 residues long. Germline-derived CDR1 and CDR2 are SGHRS and YFSETQ. CDR3 DNA: TGCGCCAGCAGCTTGGTGGTGGGACCTCCAGAAGAGACCCAGTACTTC. Its protein product is CASSLVVGPPEETQYF.

This clonotype has only a few counts. The rearrangement links TRBV29-1 to TRBJ1-1; D might be TRBD1 (5 bases). This CDR3 has 10 amino acids. The germline V and J ends were trimmed by 7 bases and 4 bases, with 7 bases remaining between them. Germline V lookup: CDR1 SQVTM, CDR2 ANQGSEA. The CDR3 sequence: CSAGTTEAFF. The CDR3 bases are TGCAGCGCTGGGACCACTGAAGCTTTCTTT. The whole variable domain, filled in from reference TRBV29-1 and TRBJ1-1, reads SAVISQKPSRDICQRGTSLTIQCQVDSQVTMMFWYRQQPGQSLTLIATANQGSEATYESGFVIDKFPISRPNLTFSTLTVSNMSPEDSSIYLCSAGTTEAFFGQGTRLTVV.

The rearrangement links TRBV5-6 to TRBJ1-6, with 9 bases matching TRBD1. Germline V gene sequence: CDR1 SGHDT, CDR2 YYEEEE. The CDR3 spans 14 residues. J lost 7 bases, V lost 3 bases, and 2 bases had no gene match. The CDR3 nucleotides read TGTGCCAGCAGCTACGGACAGGGGAATTCACCCCTCCACTTT. This sequence encodes CASSYGQGNSPLHF.

The sample holds one count of this clonotype. The chain employs TRBV20-1 and TRBJ2-7, with D possibly being TRBD2 (6 bases). The germline V gene has CDR1 DFQATT and CDR2 SNEGSKA (reference sequence). The CDR3 is 16 residues long. V dropped 1 base and J dropped 7 bases, with 23 bases sitting between them. The CDR3 coding sequence is TGCAGTGCTAGAGGGTGGGACTGGAACCCCCTAACAGAGCAGTACTTC. Translation gives CSARGWDWNPLTEQYF.